This T cell receptor (beta chain) was retrieved from a study of cytomegalovirus exposure and HLA in healthy donors. Measured with immunoSEQ multiplex PCR; TCRdb has only the in-frame clones, and not every one. The sample lists about 260,000 clones, 80% to 95% occurring once. This CDR3 contains 18 residues. V dropped 6 bases and J dropped 1 base, with 24 bases sitting between them. Germline CDR1 reads MDHEN; CDR2 reads SYDVKM. As for this clone: Its antigen is unidentified.

Findings and caveats of the study: The study designated around 150 TCR beta chains cytomegalovirus-associated. Among TCR sequences, most were rare, though some public TCRs appeared in many donors. Specificity of a few CMV-associated chains for CMV antigens was verified in vitro.

The chain is built from TRBV28 and TRBJ1-1; possibly TRBD1 for D (5 bases). The sample taken for sequencing was PBMCs. The sequence was obtained from a woman aged 25 to 45 in good health and CMV-seronegative. The CDR3 region has the DNA TGTGCCAGCAGGGTGCGCCAAGGACAACGGGGTACGAACACTGAAGCTTTCTTT. This translates into CASRVRQGQRGTNTEAFF.